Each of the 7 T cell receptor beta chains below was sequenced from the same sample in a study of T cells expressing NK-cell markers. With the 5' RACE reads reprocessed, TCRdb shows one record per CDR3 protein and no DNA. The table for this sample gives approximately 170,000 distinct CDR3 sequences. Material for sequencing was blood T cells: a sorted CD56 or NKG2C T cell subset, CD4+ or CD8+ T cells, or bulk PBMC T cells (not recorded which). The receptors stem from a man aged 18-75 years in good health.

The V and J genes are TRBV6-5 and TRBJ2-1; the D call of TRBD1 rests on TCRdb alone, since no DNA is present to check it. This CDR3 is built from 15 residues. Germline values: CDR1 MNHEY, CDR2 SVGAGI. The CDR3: CASSYSGGGANEQFF.

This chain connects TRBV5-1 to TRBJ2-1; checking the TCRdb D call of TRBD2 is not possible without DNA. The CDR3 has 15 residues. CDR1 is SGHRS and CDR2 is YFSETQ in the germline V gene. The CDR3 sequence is CASSSSGGAYNEQFF.

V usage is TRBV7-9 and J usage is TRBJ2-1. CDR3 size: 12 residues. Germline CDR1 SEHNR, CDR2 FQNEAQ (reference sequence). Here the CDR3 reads CASSSESNEQFF.

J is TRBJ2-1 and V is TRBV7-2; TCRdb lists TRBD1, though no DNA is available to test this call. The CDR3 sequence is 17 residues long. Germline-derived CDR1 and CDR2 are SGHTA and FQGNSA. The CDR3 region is CASSSIHAGEWNGEQFF.

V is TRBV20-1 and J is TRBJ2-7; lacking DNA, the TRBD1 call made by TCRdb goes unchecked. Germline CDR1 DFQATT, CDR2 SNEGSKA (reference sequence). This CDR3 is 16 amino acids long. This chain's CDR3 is CSARDGWDGGSYEQYF.

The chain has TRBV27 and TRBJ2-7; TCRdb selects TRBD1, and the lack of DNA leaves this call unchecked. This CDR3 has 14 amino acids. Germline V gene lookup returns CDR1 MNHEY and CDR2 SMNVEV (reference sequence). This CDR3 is CASRGQGGPTEQYF.

CDR3 region: CASSLVQGTDEQYF. V usage is TRBV7-8 and J usage is TRBJ2-7; no DNA is available, so the TRBD1 call from TCRdb remains unchecked. This CDR3 contains 14 residues. Germline loops: CDR1 SGHVS, CDR2 FQNEAQ.